This T cell receptor beta chain comes out of a study of CD8 T cells in ankylosing spondylitis. In the case of this clonotype: The antigen is undetermined. The junction differs from germline at one of its ends, possibly a read error.

Points from the study as a whole: The authors reported significant enrichment of disease-linked clones in matched ankylosing spondylitis synovial fluid. Characteristic of ankylosing spondylitis blood, it appeared, was a TCR beta motif comprising about eight highly homologous variants.

Germline CDR1 is SGHAT and CDR2 is FQNNGV. This CDR3 contains 14 residues. Generation of TCR beta libraries employed quantitative 5'-RACE incorporating molecular barcodes. MiXCR, run by TCRdb on the 5' RACE reads, gives a single entry per CDR3 protein. Here the sample spans about 170,000 distinct CDR3 sequences, roughly 18% being singletons. The rearrangement joins TRBV11-2 to TRBJ2-4; D might be TRBD1 (5 bases). This TCR came from a male donor with ankylosing spondylitis or in good health (not recorded which). Sequencing was done on a sample of blood, either unsorted or a sorted T cell fraction (not recorded which). CDR3 nucleotides: TGCGCCAGCAGCTTGCAGGGAGCCAAAAACATTCAGTACTTC. It is translated as CASSLQGAKNIQYF.